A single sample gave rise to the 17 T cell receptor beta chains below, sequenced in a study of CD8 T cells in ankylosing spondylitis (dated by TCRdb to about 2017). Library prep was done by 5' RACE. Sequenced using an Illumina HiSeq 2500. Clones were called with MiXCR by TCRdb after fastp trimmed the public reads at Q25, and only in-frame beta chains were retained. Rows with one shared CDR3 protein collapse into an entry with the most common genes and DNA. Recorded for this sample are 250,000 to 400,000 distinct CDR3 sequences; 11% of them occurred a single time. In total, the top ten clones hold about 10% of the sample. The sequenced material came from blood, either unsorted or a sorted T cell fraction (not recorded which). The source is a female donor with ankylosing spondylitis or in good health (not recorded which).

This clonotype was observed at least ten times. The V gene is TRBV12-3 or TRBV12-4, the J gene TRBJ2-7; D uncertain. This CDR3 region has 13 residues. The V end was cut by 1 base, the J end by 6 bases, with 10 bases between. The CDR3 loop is CASSLGPDSEQYF. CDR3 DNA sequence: TGTGCCAGCAGTTTAGGTCCCGATAGCGAGCAGTACTTC.

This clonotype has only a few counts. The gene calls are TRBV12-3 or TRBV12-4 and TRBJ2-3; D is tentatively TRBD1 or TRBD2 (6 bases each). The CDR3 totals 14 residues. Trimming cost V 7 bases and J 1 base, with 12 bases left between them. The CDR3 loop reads CASTSGGRTDTQYF. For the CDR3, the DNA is TGTGCCAGCACCTCTGGGGGGCGCACAGATACGCAGTATTTT.

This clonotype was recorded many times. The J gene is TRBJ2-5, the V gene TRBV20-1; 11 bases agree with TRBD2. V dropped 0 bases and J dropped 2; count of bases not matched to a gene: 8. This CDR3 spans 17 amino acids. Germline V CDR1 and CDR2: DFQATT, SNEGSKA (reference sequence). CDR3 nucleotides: TGCAGTGCTAGAGATAGGGGGACTAGCGGTCCTCAAGAGACCCAGTACTTC. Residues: CSARDRGTSGPQETQYF.

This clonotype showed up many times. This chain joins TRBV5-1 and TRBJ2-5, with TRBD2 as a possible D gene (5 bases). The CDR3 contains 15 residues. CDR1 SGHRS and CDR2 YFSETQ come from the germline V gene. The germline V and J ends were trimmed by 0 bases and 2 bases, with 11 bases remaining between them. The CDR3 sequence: CASSLGLARQETQYF. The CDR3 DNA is TGCGCCAGCAGCTTGGGGTTAGCGAGACAAGAGACCCAGTACTTC.

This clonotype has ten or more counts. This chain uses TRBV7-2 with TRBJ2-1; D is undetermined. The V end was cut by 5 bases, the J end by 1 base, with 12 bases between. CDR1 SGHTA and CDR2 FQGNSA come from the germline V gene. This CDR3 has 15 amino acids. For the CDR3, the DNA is TGTGCCAGCAGCCGGAGCCTAACATCCTACAATGAGCAGTTCTTC. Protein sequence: CASSRSLTSYNEQFF.

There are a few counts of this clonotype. The CDR3 region has the DNA TGTGCCATCCGAAATAGCCTCTACAATGAGCAGTTCTTC. Translating it yields CAIRNSLYNEQFF. The V call is TRBV6-2 or TRBV6-3, the J call TRBJ2-1; D ambiguous. From germline, CDR1 is MNHEY and CDR2 SVGEGT. The CDR3 has 13 amino acids. V was pared by 10 bases and J by 3 bases, with 13 bases between.

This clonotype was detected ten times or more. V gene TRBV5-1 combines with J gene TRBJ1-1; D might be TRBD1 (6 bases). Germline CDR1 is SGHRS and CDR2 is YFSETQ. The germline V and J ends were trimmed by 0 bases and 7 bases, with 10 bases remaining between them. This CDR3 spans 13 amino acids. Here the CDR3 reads CASSLGRGDEAFF. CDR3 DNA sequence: TGCGCCAGCAGCTTGGGCAGGGGCGATGAAGCTTTCTTT.

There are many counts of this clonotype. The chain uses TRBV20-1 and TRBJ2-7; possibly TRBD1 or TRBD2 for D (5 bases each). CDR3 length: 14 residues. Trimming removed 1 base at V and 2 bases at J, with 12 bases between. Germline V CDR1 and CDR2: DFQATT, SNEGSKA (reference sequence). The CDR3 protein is CSARATGLAYEQYF. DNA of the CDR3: TGCAGTGCTAGAGCGACGGGGCTCGCCTACGAGCAGTACTTC.

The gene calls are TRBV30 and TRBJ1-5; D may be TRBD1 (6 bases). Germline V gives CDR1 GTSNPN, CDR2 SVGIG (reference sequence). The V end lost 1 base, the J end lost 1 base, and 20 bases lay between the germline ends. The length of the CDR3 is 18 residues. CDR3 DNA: TGTGCCTGGAGTGGCTCAAGGGGGGGCATGGGGAGCAATCAGCCCCAGCATTTT. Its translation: CAWSGSRGGMGSNQPQHF.

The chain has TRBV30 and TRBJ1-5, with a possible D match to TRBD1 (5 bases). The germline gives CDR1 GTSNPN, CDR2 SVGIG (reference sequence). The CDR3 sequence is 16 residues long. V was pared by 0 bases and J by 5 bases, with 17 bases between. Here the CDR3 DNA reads TGTGCCTGGAGTGTACTTGGGACCCGCTCAGATCAGCCCCAGCATTTT. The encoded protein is CAWSVLGTRSDQPQHF.

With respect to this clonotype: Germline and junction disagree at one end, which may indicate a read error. The CDR3 loop is CASSPHRDQKGNF. The CDR3, as DNA: TGTGCCAGCAGCCCACACCGGGACCAAAAGGGAAATTTT. The genes are TRBV5-5 and TRBJ1-3; the D gene is possibly TRBD1 (5 bases). This CDR3 has 13 amino acids. CDR1 is SGHKS and CDR2 is YYEKEE in the germline V gene (reference sequence).

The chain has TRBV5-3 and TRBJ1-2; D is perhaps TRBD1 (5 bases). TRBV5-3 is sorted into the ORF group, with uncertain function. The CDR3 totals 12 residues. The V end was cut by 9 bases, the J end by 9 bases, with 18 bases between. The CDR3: CAMSLGLLCYTF. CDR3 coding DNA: TGTGCCATGAGCTTGGGGCTGCTCTGCTACACCTTC.

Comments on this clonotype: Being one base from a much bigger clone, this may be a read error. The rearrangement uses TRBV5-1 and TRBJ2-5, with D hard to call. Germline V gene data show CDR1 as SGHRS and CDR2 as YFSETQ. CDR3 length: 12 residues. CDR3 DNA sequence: TGCGACAGCAGCTTGAACCAAGAGACCCAGTACTTC. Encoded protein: CDSSLNQETQYF.

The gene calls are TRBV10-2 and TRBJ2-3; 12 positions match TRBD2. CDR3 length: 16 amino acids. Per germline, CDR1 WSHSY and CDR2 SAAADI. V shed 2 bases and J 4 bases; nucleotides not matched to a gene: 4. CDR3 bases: TGCGCCAGCAGTGAGGGGCTAGCGGGAGGGTCAGATACGCAGTATTTT. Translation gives CASSEGLAGGSDTQYF.

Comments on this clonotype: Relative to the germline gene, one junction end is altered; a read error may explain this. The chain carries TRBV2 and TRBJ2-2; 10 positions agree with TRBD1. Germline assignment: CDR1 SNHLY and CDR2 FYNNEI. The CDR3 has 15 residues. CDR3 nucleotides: TGTGCCAGCAGAGAAGACAGGGGGCAAACCGGGGAGCTGTTTTTT. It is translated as CASREDRGQTGELFF.

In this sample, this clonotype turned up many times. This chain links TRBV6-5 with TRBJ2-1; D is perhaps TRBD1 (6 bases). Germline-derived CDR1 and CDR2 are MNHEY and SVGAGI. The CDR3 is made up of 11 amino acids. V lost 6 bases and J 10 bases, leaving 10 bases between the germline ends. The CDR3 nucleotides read TGTGCCAGCAGCCACGGGACAGAGCAGTTCTTC. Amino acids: CASSHGTEQFF.

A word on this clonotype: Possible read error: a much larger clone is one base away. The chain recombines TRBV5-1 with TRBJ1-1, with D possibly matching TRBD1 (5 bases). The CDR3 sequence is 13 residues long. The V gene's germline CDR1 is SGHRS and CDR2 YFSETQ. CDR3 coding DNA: TGCGCCAGCAGCCCAGGGTTGAACACTAAAGCTTTCTTT. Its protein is CASSPGLNTKAFF.